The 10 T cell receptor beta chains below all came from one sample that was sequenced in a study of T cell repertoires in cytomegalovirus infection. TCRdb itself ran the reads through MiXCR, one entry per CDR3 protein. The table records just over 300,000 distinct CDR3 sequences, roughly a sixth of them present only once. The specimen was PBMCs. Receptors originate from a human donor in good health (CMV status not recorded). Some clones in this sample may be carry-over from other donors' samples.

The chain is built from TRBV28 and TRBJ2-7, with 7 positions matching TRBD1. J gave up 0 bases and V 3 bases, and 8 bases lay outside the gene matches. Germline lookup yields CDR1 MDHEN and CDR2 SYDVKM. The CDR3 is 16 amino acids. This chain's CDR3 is CASSFSDRQSSYEQYF. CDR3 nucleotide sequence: TGTGCCAGCAGTTTTTCGGACAGGCAAAGCTCCTACGAGCAGTACTTC.

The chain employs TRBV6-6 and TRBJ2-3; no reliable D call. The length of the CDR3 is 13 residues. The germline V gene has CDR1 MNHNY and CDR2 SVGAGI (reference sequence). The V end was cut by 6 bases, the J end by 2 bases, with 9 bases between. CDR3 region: CASSRHDTDTQYF. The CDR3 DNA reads TGTGCCAGCAGCCGTCACGACACAGATACGCAGTATTTT.

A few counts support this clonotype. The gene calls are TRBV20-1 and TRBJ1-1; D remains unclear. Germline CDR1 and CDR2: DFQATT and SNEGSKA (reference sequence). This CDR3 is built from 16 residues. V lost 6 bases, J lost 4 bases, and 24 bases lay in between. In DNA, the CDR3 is TGCAGTGCACTAACTCCGGGCCTCCAGGAATCCACTGAAGCTTTCTTT. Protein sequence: CSALTPGLQESTEAFF.

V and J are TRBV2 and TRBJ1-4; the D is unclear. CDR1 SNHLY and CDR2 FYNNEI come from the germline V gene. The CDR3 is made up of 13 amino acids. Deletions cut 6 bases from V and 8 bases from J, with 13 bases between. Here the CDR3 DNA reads TGTGCCAGCAGGGCGGATGTCGGGGAAAAACTGTTTTTT. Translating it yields CASRADVGEKLFF. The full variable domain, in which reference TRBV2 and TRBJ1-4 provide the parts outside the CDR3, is EPEVTQTPSHQVTQMGQEVILRCVPISNHLYFYWYRQILGQKVEFLVSFYNNEISEKSEIFDDQFSVERPDGSNFTLKIRSTKLEDSAMYFCASRADVGEKLFFGSGTQLSVL.

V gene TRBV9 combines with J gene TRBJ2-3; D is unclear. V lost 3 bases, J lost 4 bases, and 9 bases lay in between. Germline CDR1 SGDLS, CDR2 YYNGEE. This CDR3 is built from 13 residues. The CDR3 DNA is TGTGCCAGCAGCGGTCCGGCAGCAGATACGCAGTATTTT. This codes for CASSGPAADTQYF.

CDR3 residues: CASSFRDSQPQHF. Written as DNA, the CDR3 is TGTGCCAGCAGTTTTAGGGACAGCCAGCCCCAGCATTTT. The V gene is TRBV27, the J gene TRBJ1-5, with 7 bases matching TRBD1. This CDR3 has 13 residues. Unmatched junction bases numbered 3, after V lost 3 bases and J lost 7 bases. CDR1 and CDR2 from the germline V gene are MNHEY and SMNVEV (reference sequence).

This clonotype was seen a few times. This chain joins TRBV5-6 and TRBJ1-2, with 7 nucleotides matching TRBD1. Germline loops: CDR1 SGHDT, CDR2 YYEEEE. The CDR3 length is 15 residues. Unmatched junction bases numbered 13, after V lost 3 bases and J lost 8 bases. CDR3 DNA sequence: TGTGCCAGCAGCTATCAGGGGGGAGATATCAGCGGCTACACCTTC. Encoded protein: CASSYQGGDISGYTF.

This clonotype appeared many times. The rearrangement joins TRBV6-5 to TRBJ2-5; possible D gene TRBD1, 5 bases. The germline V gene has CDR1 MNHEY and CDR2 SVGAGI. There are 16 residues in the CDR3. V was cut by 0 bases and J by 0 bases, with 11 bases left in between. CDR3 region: CASSYSSGIHQETQYF. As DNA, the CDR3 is TGTGCCAGCAGTTACTCATCAGGGATACACCAAGAGACCCAGTACTTC.

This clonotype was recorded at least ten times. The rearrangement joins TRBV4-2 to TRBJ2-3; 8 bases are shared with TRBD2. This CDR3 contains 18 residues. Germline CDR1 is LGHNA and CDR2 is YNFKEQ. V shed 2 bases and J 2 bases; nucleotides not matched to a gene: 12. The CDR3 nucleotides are TGTGCCAGCAGCCAACTTCCGTCGCGGGGGGCCTACACAGATACGCAGTATTTT. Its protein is CASSQLPSRGAYTDTQYF.

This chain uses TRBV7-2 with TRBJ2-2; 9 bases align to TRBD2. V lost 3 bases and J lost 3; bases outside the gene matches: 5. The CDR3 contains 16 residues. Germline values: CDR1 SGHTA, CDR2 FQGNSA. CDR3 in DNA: TGTGCCAGCAGCTTCACTAGCGGGCGGGACACCGGGGAGCTGTTTTTT. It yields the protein CASSFTSGRDTGELFF.